Each of the 21 T cell receptor beta chains below was sequenced from the same sample in a study of cytomegalovirus exposure and HLA in healthy donors. Amplification used 60 Vbeta primers and 13 Jbeta primers. Clones were read by immunoSEQ multiplex PCR, and TCRdb kept only the in-frame ones, dropping some. Among more than 150,000 clones, roughly 80% were seen once, and the ten largest hold around 4%. The sequenced sample consisted of PBMCs. The receptors originated from a man aged 45 to 65 in good health and CMV-seronegative.

This chain's CDR3 is CASSRTANTEAFF. In DNA, the CDR3 is TGTGCCAGCAGCCGGACAGCCAACACTGAAGCTTTCTTT. V usage is TRBV7-3 and J usage is TRBJ1-1, with D possibly TRBD1 on 6 matching bases. The germline V gene has CDR1 SGHTA and CDR2 FQGTGA. Trimming removed 5 bases at V and 2 bases at J, with 9 bases between. CDR3 length: 13 residues.

The V and J genes are TRBV25-1 and TRBJ1-5; maybe TRBD1 (5 bases). The V and J ends lost 6 bases and 6 bases respectively, with 15 bases between them. The CDR3 runs to 14 residues. Germline V gene lookup returns CDR1 MGHDK and CDR2 SYGVNS. CDR3 sequence (DNA): TGTGCCAGCAGACCCCCGGGGGGAGGTCAGCCCCAGCATTTT. It is translated as CASRPPGGGQPQHF.

V and J are TRBV9 and TRBJ1-3; 8 nucleotides line up with TRBD1. Trimming at V came to 5 bases and at J to 3 bases, leaving 4 bases not matched to a gene. CDR1 SGDLS and CDR2 YYNGEE come from the germline V gene. The CDR3 sequence is 14 residues long. The CDR3 DNA is TGTGCCAGCAGGGACGGGACAGGTGGAAACACCATATATTTT. Amino acids: CASRDGTGGNTIYF.

V gene TRBV7-8 combines with J gene TRBJ1-2; 9 bases agree with TRBD1. The CDR3 extends over 13 amino acids. From germline, CDR1 is SGHVS and CDR2 FQNEAQ. V shed 5 bases, J shed 8 bases, and the junction held 6 bases outside the gene matches. The DNA of the CDR3 is TGTGCCAGCAGCCCGGGACAGGGTAGCGGCTACACCTTC. Its translation is CASSPGQGSGYTF.

This chain connects TRBV4-3 to TRBJ2-2; 9 bases fit TRBD1. The CDR3 length is 15 residues. Germline lookup yields CDR1 LGHNA and CDR2 YSLEER. The V gene end was trimmed by 3 bases and the J gene end by 5 bases; junction bases not matched to a gene: 4. The CDR3 region is CASSQGDRATGELFF. As DNA, the CDR3 is TGCGCCAGCAGCCAGGGGGACAGGGCTACCGGGGAGCTGTTTTTT.

The rearrangement joins TRBV19 to TRBJ1-4, with 7 bases identical to TRBD1. CDR1 and CDR2 (germline): LNHDA, SQIVND (reference sequence). This CDR3 has 15 amino acids. The V gene end was trimmed by 7 bases and the J gene end by 3 bases; junction bases not matched to a gene: 8. CDR3 protein: CASTRTGQPNEKLFF. In DNA form, the CDR3 reads TGTGCCAGTACGAGGACAGGACAGCCTAATGAAAAACTGTTTTTT. The variable domain in full, completed from reference TRBV19 and TRBJ1-4, reads DGGITQSPKYLFRKEGQNVTLSCEQNLNHDAMYWYRQDPGQGLRLIYYSQIVNDFQKGDIAEGYSVSREKKESFPLTVTSAQKNPTAFYLCASTRTGQPNEKLFFGSGTQLSVL.

The gene calls are TRBV7-2 and TRBJ2-3; D is ambiguous. V was shortened by 0 bases and J by 5 bases, with 6 bases between the two germline ends. The germline CDR1 and CDR2 sequences are SGHTA and FQGNSA. This CDR3 is 13 amino acids long. CDR3 amino acids: CASSLAAKDTQYF. As DNA, the CDR3 is TGTGCCAGCAGCTTAGCGGCAAAAGATACGCAGTATTTT.

V and J are TRBV12-5 and TRBJ2-7, with D possibly being TRBD1 (5 bases). The CDR3 runs 18 residues. Germline loops: CDR1 LGHNT, CDR2 FRNRAP. V was trimmed by 0 bases and J by 0 bases, leaving 18 bases between them. The CDR3 reads CASGLVLHQNRRSYEQYF. The CDR3 region has the DNA TGTGCTAGTGGTTTGGTTCTCCACCAAAACAGGCGCTCCTACGAGCAGTACTTC. The full variable domain, rest sourced from reference TRBV12-5 and TRBJ2-7, is DARVTQTPRHKVTEMGQEVTMRCQPILGHNTVFWYRQTMMQGLELLAYFRNRAPLDDSGMPKDRFSAEMPDATLATLKIQPSEPRDSAVYFCASGLVLHQNRRSYEQYFGPGTRLTVT.

This sequence joins TRBV4-1 and TRBJ1-6; a weak D match, TRBD1 (5 bases). This CDR3 has 15 residues. Germline V lookup: CDR1 MGHRA, CDR2 YSYEKL. V shed 3 bases and J shed 8 bases, with 14 bases lying between them. CDR3 loop: CASSQWQGLDSPLHF. CDR3 sequence (DNA): TGCGCCAGCAGCCAGTGGCAGGGCCTGGATTCACCCCTCCACTTT.

The CDR3 nucleotides read TGTGCCAGCAGTGTACACAGAAGTAGTGGCTACACCTTC. This gives the protein CASSVHRSSGYTF. The chain combines TRBV25-1 with TRBJ1-2; D call uncertain. The CDR3 has 13 residues. The germline V and J ends were trimmed by 4 bases and 7 bases, with 13 bases remaining between them. CDR1 and CDR2 from the germline V gene are MGHDK and SYGVNS.

The rearrangement uses TRBV7-2 and TRBJ2-7; 8 bases are shared with TRBD2. The ends lost 5 bases at V and 6 bases at J; junction bases unmatched: 9. This CDR3 comprises 14 residues. Germline CDR1 SGHTA, CDR2 FQGNSA. In DNA, the CDR3 is TGTGCCAGCAGCCCCCGCGGGGGGCTTCTCGAGCAGTACTTC. As protein: CASSPRGGLLEQYF.

This chain links TRBV7-9 with TRBJ1-1, with D uncertain. Germline CDR1 reads SEHNR; CDR2 reads FQNEAQ (reference sequence). The V end was cut by 1 base, the J end by 6 bases, with 12 bases between. The CDR3 extends over 14 amino acids. The CDR3 nucleotides are TGTGCCAGCAGCTTAGACAGCTACTTCTCTGAAGCTTTCTTT. Its protein product is CASSLDSYFSEAFF. Combining the CDR3 with reference TRBV7-9 and TRBJ1-1 gives the whole variable domain DTGVSQNPRHKITKRGQNVTFRCDPISEHNRLYWYRQTLGQGPEFLTYFQNEAQLEKSRLLSDRFSAERPKGSFSTLEIQRTEQGDSAMYLCASSLDSYFSEAFFGQGTRLTVV.

Only a few counts were recorded for this clone. The chain is built from TRBV9 and TRBJ1-2, with 8 bases lining up with TRBD1. The CDR3 is 15 residues long. V lost 3 bases, J lost 2 bases, and 6 bases stayed unmatched. CDR1 and CDR2 (germline): SGDLS, YYNGEE. DNA of the CDR3: TGTGCCAGCAGCGAAGCACACAGGGGGAACTATGGCTACACCTTC. As protein: CASSEAHRGNYGYTF.

This chain links TRBV13 with TRBJ1-4; possibly TRBD1 for D (6 bases). Germline values: CDR1 PRHDT, CDR2 FYEKMQ (reference sequence). Between the trimmed V and J ends, which lost 5 bases and 7 bases, there was a span of 17 bases. The CDR3 runs to 15 residues. The CDR3 loop reads CASSPWGRGSEKLFF. The CDR3 bases are TGTGCCAGCAGCCCCTGGGGCAGGGGCAGTGAAAAACTGTTTTTT.

This chain joins TRBV4-3 and TRBJ2-5; D gene uncertain. From germline, CDR1 is LGHNA and CDR2 YSLEER. The V end lost 0 bases, the J end lost 5 bases, and 10 bases lay between the germline ends. CDR3 length: 14 residues. DNA of the CDR3: TGCGCCAGCAGCCAAGAAAGGCTCAGGGAGACCCAGTACTTC. Residues: CASSQERLRETQYF.

CDR3 bases: TGTGCCAGCAAACTAGGAAAAAACATTCAGTACTTC. It codes for CASKLGKNIQYF. This chain links TRBV6-1 with TRBJ2-4, with a possible D match to TRBD2 (5 bases). The CDR3 length is 12 residues. CDR1 and CDR2 (germline): MNHNS, SASEGT. Deletions cut 7 bases from V and 4 bases from J, with 8 bases between.

In this sample, this clone turned up once. CDR3: CASSLPAGGETQYF. CDR3 nucleotides: TGTGCCAGCAGCTTACCGGCGGGGGGAGAGACCCAGTACTTC. The chain is built from TRBV7-2 and TRBJ2-5; TRBD2 agrees at 8 bases. Germline lookup yields CDR1 SGHTA and CDR2 FQGNSA. The CDR3 sequence is 14 residues long. V shed 2 bases and J 4 bases; nucleotides not matched to a gene: 3.

The gene calls are TRBV5-6 and TRBJ1-1, with D unclear. V was pared by 0 bases and J by 1 base, with 4 bases between. CDR1 is SGHDT, CDR2 YYEEEE, per germline. The CDR3 contains 13 residues. CDR3 protein: CASSLGRNTEAFF. The CDR3, as DNA: TGTGCCAGCAGCTTGGGGAGGAACACTGAAGCTTTCTTT.

This clone was observed a single time. CDR3 sequence reads: CASRGSQIYQPQHF. CDR3 DNA: TGTGCCAGTCGCGGCAGCCAAATTTATCAGCCCCAGCATTTT. The chain links TRBV19 to TRBJ1-5; D unclear. The germline CDR1 and CDR2 sequences are LNHDA and SQIVND (reference sequence). Trimming shortened V by 8 bases and J by 5 bases, and 16 bases separated the two germline ends. The CDR3 runs 14 residues.

The chain couples TRBV29-1 to TRBJ1-4, with TRBD1 identical over 7 bases. There are 12 residues in the CDR3. Germline trimming cut 7 bases from V and 5 bases from J; bases unmatched to any gene: 4. The V gene's germline CDR1 is SQVTM and CDR2 ANQGSEA. CDR3 nucleotide sequence: TGCAGCGCCTCGACAGGGAATGAAAAACTGTTTTTT. Amino acids: CSASTGNEKLFF.

The chain recombines TRBV6-1 with TRBJ2-1, with 10 bases matching TRBD2. Per germline, CDR1 MNHNS and CDR2 SASEGT. The CDR3 extends over 14 amino acids. V gave up 8 bases and J gave up 2 bases; unmatched junction bases: 3. In nucleotides, the CDR3 is TGTGCCAGCCTAACTAGCGGGGCCTACAATGAGCAGTTCTTC. Amino acid sequence: CASLTSGAYNEQFF.